Listed below are T cell receptor beta chains from one sample, sequenced in a study of OX40 agonist ivuxolimab in advanced cancers. Sequencing was performed with immunoSEQ multiplex PCR; in TCRdb, only in-frame clones are kept and a portion is missing. The sample carries around 16,000 clones, about 86% recorded once. The sequenced sample was CD4+ or CD8+ T cells sorted from blood, obtained in a trial of the OX40 agonist ivuxolimab. The receptors were sampled from an adult with an advanced solid tumor such as melanoma, head and neck, liver or kidney cancer. Both conserved end residues are part of each CDR3. Each record gives: V gene, J gene, D gene, clone size, CDR3 protein, CDR3 DNA. The D gene is left open where the match is weak. Rows give clone size only sometimes, using once, few, many, or a class for an expanded clone.

TRBV5-1	TRBJ2-2	-	-	CASSLVTGRDATGELFF	TGCGCCAGCAGCTTGGTAACAGGGAGGGATGCCACCGGGGAGCTGTTTTTT
TRBV4-2	TRBJ2-7	-	-	CASSQVDQLSYEQYF	TGTGCCAGCAGCCAAGTAGACCAACTCTCCTACGAGCAGTACTTC
TRBV2	TRBJ1-6	-	-	CASSALLGNSPLHF	TGTGCCAGCAGTGCCCTACTCGGGAATTCACCCCTCCACTTT
TRBV6-1	TRBJ2-1	-	-	CASEPGRLYNEQFF	TGTGCCAGCGAGCCGGGACGGTTGTACAATGAGCAGTTCTTC
TRBV25-1	TRBJ1-4	-	-	CASSGFGGNEKLFF	TGTGCCAGCAGTGGTTTCGGGGGAAATGAAAAACTGTTTTTT
TRBV25-1	TRBJ1-4	-	few	CASSDVARQGYEKLFF	TGTGCCAGCAGTGACGTCGCGAGGCAGGGCTACGAAAAACTGTTTTTT
TRBV15	TRBJ1-5	TRBD1	-	CATSRDRGQGGGGNQPQHF	TGTGCCACCAGCAGAGATCGAGGACAGGGTGGGGGGGGCAATCAGCCCCAGCATTTT
TRBV19	TRBJ2-5	TRBD2	-	CASSIMGAGVQETQYF	TGTGCCAGTAGTATTATGGGAGCGGGAGTCCAAGAGACCCAGTACTTC
TRBV6-5	TRBJ2-2	TRBD2	-	CASRSGANTGELFF	TGTGCCAGTCGTAGCGGGGCGAACACCGGGGAGCTGTTTTTT
TRBV6-1	TRBJ1-1	-	-	CASSEAESGVMNTEAFF	TGTGCCAGCAGTGAAGCAGAATCCGGGGTGATGAACACTGAAGCTTTCTTT
TRBV7-6	TRBJ1-5	-	-	CASSVSRSNQPQHF	TGTGCCAGCAGCGTGAGTAGGAGCAATCAGCCCCAGCATTTT
TRBV5-1	TRBJ2-4	TRBD2	-	CASSLAGGAYKNIQYF	TGCGCCAGCAGCTTGGCCGGGGGGGCTTACAAAAACATTCAGTACTTC
TRBV5-4	TRBJ2-5	TRBD2	-	CASSFPSGGQETQYF	TGTGCCAGCAGCTTCCCTAGCGGGGGCCAAGAGACCCAGTACTTC
TRBV7-6	TRBJ2-1	-	-	CASSLVSVGGDNEQFF	TGTGCCAGCAGCTTAGTATCGGTAGGGGGTGACAATGAGCAGTTCTTC
TRBV9	TRBJ2-1	-	-	CASSVEPRGEQFF	TGTGCCAGCAGCGTAGAGCCACGGGGTGAGCAGTTCTTC
TRBV5-1	TRBJ2-2	-	-	CASSLGGGNTGELFF	TGCGCCAGCAGCTTGGGAGGGGGGAACACCGGGGAGCTGTTTTTT
TRBV10-3	TRBJ1-1	-	-	CAIKAGQRNTEAFF	TGTGCCATCAAGGCAGGGCAGCGGAACACTGAAGCTTTCTTT
TRBV6-6	TRBJ1-2	TRBD1	few	CASRRTGNYGYTF	TGTGCCAGCAGGCGGACAGGAAACTATGGCTACACCTTC
TRBV5-1	TRBJ2-7	-	-	CASSLEAGSPSYEQYF	TGCGCCAGCAGCTTGGAGGCGGGGTCCCCCTCCTACGAGCAGTACTTC
TRBV6-5	TRBJ1-1	-	-	CASSYPSPNTEAFF	TGTGCCAGCAGTTACCCTTCTCCGAACACTGAAGCTTTCTTT
TRBV27	TRBJ2-3	TRBD2	-	CASSFSAGVGTDTQYF	TGTGCCAGCAGTTTTTCAGCGGGAGTTGGTACAGATACGCAGTATTTT
TRBV7-2	TRBJ1-1	-	-	CASSFWGGNTEAFF	TGTGCCAGCAGCTTCTGGGGCGGGAACACTGAAGCTTTCTTT
TRBV11-2	TRBJ2-3	TRBD2	-	CASSPEGAGGRGTDTQYF	TGTGCCAGCAGCCCAGAGGGGGCGGGGGGGCGAGGCACAGATACGCAGTATTTT
TRBV5-4	TRBJ1-6	-	-	CASRPKDSYNSPLHF	TGTGCCAGCAGACCCAAGGACTCCTATAATTCACCCCTCCACTTT
TRBV25-1	TRBJ1-1	-	-	CASKGPDTEAFF	TGTGCCAGCAAAGGCCCAGACACTGAAGCTTTCTTT
TRBV2	TRBJ1-5	TRBD1	-	CASSGVTGGGSSNQPQHF	TGTGCCAGCAGTGGTGTGACAGGGGGGGGTTCGAGCAATCAGCCCCAGCATTTT
TRBV10-1	TRBJ1-2	-	once	CASSESMNYGYTF	TGCGCCAGCAGTGAGTCGATGAACTATGGCTACACCTTC
TRBV6-1	TRBJ1-1	-	-	CASSERGVVTEAFF	TGTGCCAGCAGTGAAAGGGGGGTTGTGACTGAAGCTTTCTTT
TRBV4-2	TRBJ1-5	-	few	CASSQGHGAFQPQHF	TGTGCCAGCAGCCAAGGACACGGAGCCTTTCAGCCCCAGCATTTT
TRBV18	TRBJ1-6	-	-	CASSAESRSPLHF	TGTGCCAGCTCAGCCGAGAGCCGGTCACCCCTCCACTTT
TRBV7-2	TRBJ2-1	-	-	CASSPLTVNNEQFF	TGTGCCAGCAGCCCCTTGACTGTGAACAATGAGCAGTTCTTC
TRBV5-8	TRBJ1-4	-	once	CASSFSGKANEKLFF	TGTGCCAGCAGCTTTTCTGGGAAGGCTAATGAAAAACTGTTTTTT
TRBV10-2	TRBJ2-2	-	-	CASSALFGGDGTGELFF	TGCGCCAGCAGTGCGTTATTCGGGGGAGATGGCACCGGGGAGCTGTTTTTT
TRBV4-2	TRBJ2-1	-	-	CASSQDRGGGGFGDEQFF	TGTGCCAGCAGCCAAGATAGGGGAGGGGGGGGCTTCGGCGATGAGCAGTTCTTC
TRBV5-6	TRBJ2-5	-	-	CASSPRGAGGRTQYF	TGTGCCAGCAGCCCGAGGGGGGCCGGAGGGAGGACCCAGTACTTC
TRBV15	TRBJ1-6	-	-	CATSRDMGGGGSPLHF	TGTGCCACCAGCAGAGATATGGGGGGTGGGGGGTCACCCCTCCACTTT
TRBV19	TRBJ1-3	TRBD1	-	CATSGGAIRSGNTIYF	TGTGCCACCTCAGGGGGGGCTATCCGCTCTGGAAACACCATATATTTT
TRBV6-1	TRBJ1-5	TRBD1	-	CASSDGQGPSHSNQPQHF	TGTGCCAGCAGTGACGGACAGGGGCCGTCTCATAGCAATCAGCCCCAGCATTTT
TRBV2	TRBJ1-4	-	-	CASSATVPTNEKLFF	TGTGCCAGCAGTGCTACAGTCCCAACTAATGAAAAACTGTTTTTT